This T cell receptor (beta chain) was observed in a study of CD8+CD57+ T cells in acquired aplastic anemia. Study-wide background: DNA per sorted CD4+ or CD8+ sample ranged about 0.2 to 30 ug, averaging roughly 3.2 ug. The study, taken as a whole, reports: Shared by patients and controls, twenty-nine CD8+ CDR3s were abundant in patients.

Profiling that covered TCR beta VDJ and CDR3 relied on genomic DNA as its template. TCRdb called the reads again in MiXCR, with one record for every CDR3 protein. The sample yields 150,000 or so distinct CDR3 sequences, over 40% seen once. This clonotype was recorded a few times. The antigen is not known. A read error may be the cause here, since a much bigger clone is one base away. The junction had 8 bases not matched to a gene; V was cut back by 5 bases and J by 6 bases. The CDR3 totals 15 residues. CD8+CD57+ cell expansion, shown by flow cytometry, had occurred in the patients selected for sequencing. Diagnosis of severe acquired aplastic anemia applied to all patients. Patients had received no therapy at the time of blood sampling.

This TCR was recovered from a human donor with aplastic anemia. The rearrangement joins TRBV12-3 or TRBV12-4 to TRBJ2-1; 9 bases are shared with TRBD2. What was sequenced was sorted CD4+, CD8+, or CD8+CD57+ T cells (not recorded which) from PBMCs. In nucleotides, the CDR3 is TGTGCCAGCAGTACTCTAGCGGGACGGTCCAATGAGCAGTTCTTC. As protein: CASSTLAGRSNEQFF.